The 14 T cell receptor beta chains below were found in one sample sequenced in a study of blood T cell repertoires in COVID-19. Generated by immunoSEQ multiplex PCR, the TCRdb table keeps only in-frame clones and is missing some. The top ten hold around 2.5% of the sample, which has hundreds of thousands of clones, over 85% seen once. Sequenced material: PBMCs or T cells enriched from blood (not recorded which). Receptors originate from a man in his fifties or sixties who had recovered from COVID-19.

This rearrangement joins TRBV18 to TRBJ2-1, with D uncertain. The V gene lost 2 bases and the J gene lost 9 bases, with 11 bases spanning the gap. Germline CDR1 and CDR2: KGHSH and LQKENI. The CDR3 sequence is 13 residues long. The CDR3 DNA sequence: TGTGCCAGCTCACCAACGCAGGCGAGTGAGCAGTTCTTC. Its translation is CASSPTQASEQFF.

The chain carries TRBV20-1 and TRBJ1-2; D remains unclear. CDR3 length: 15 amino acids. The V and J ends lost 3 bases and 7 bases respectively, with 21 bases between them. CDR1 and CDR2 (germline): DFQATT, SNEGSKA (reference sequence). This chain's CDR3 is CSASQWAGVGSGYTF. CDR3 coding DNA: TGCAGTGCTAGTCAGTGGGCCGGGGTAGGCTCTGGCTACACCTTC.

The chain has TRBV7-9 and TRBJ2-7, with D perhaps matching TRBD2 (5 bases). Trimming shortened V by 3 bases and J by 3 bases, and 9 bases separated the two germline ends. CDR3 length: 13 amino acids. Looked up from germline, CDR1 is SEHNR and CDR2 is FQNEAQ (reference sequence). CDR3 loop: CASSLAGGYEQYF. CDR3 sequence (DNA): TGTGCCAGCAGCTTGGCAGGAGGCTACGAGCAGTACTTC.

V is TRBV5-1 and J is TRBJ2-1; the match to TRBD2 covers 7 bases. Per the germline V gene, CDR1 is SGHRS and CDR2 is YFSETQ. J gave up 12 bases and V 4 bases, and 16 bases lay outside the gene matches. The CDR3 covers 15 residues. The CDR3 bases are TGCGCCAGCAGCCCCTCTAGCGGAACGGTACGTAGGCAGTTCTTC. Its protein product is CASSPSSGTVRRQFF.

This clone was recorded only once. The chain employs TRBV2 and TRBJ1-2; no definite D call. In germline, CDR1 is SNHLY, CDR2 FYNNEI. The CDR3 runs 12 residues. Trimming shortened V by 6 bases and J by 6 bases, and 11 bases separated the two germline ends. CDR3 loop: CASSVAWNGYTF. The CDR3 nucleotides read TGTGCCAGCAGCGTAGCATGGAATGGCTACACCTTC.

The CDR3 DNA sequence: TGTGCCAGCAGTTACTCCGGGGGAACCTACAATGAGCAGTTCTTC. It codes for CASSYSGGTYNEQFF. V and J are TRBV6-5 and TRBJ2-1, with a weak D call TRBD2 (6 bases). Germline CDR1 MNHEY, CDR2 SVGAGI. The length of the CDR3 is 15 residues. Deletions cut 0 bases from V and 2 bases from J, with 8 bases between.

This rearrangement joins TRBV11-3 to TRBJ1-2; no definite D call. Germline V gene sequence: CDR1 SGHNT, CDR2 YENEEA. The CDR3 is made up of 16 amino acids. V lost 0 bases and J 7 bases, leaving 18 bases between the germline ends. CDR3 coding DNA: TGTGCCAGCAGCTTAGAGGGCCTCGATGAACCTCCTGGCTACACCTTC. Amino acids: CASSLEGLDEPPGYTF.

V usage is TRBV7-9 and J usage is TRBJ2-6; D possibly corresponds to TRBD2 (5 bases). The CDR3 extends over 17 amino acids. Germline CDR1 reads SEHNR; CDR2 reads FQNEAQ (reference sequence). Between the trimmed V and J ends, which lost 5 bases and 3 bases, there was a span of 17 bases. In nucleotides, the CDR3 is TGTGCCAGCAGCCTCCCCGCGGGCGCCGGTGGGGCCAACGTCCTGACTTTC. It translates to CASSLPAGAGGANVLTF.

The chain's CDR3 is CASSPTATGNQPQHF. The CDR3, as DNA: TGTGCCAGCAGCCCGACAGCAACGGGCAATCAGCCCCAGCATTTT. The rearrangement uses TRBV5-5 and TRBJ1-5; D perhaps matches TRBD1 (5 bases). Trimming took 4 bases from V and 2 from J, leaving 13 bases between them. The CDR3 has 15 amino acids. CDR1 and CDR2 from the germline V gene are SGHKS and YYEKEE (reference sequence).

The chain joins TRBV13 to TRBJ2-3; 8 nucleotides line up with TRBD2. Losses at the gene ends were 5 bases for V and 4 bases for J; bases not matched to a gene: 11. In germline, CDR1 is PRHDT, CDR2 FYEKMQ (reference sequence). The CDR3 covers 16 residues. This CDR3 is CASSHIAGLDPDTQYF. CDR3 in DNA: TGTGCCAGCAGCCATATAGCGGGACTAGATCCAGATACGCAGTATTTT. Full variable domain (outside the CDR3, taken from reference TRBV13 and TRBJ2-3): AAGVIQSPRHLIKEKRETATLKCYPIPRHDTVYWYQQGPGQDPQFLISFYEKMQSDKGSIPDRFSAQQFSDYHSELNMSSLELGDSALYFCASSHIAGLDPDTQYFGPGTRLTVL.

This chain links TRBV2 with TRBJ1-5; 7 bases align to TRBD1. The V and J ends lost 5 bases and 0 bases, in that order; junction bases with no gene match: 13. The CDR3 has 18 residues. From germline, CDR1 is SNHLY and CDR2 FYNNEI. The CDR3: CASSLGQVDLYSNQPQHF. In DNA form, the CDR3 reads TGTGCCAGCAGTCTCGGACAGGTCGACCTTTATAGCAATCAGCCCCAGCATTTT.

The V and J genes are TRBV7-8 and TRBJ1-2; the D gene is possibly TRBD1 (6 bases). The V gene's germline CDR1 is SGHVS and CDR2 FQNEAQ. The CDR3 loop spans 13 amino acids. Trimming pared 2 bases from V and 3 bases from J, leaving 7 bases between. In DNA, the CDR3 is TGTGCCAGCAGCTTATCAGGGGACTATGGCTACACCTTC. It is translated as CASSLSGDYGYTF.

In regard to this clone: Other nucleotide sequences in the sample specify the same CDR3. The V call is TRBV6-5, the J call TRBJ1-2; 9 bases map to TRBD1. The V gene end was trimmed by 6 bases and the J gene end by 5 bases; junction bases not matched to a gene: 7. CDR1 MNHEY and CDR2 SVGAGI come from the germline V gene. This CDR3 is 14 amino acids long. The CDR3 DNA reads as TGTGCCAGCAGCTACACGGGACAGGGTTATGGCTACACCTTC. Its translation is CASSYTGQGYGYTF.

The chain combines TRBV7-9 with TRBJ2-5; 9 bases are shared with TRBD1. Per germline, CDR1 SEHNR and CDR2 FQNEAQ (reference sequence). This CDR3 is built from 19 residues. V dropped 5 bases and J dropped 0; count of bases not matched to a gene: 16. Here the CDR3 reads CASSPGTGITNLYQETQYF. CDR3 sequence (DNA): TGTGCCAGCAGCCCCGGGACAGGGATAACCAATCTGTACCAAGAGACCCAGTACTTC.